This TCR beta chain was sequenced during a study of blood T cell repertoires in COVID-19. Sequencing used immunoSEQ multiplex PCR; TCRdb keeps in-frame clones, though not all of them. The sample carries about 250,000 clones, approximately 91% recorded once. CDR3 length: 16 amino acids. V gave up 2 bases and J gave up 5 bases, with 16 bases separating them. The germline V gene has CDR1 LNHDA and CDR2 SQIVND (reference sequence). Sequences were obtained from peripheral blood. The V and J genes are TRBV19 and TRBJ2-1; D is perhaps TRBD1 (6 bases). The sequence was collected from a woman in her forties who had recovered from COVID-19. The CDR3 is CASSIKMRDTNNEQFF. CDR3 DNA: TGTGCCAGTAGTATAAAGATGAGGGACACTAACAATGAGCAGTTCTTC.